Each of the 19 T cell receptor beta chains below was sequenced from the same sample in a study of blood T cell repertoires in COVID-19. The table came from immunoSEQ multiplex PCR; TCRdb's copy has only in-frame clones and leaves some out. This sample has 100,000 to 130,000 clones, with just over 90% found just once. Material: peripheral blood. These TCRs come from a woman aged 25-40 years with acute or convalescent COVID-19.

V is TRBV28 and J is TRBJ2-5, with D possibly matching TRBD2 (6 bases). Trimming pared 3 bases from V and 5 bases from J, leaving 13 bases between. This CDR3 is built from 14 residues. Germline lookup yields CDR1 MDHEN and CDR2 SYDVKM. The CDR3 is CASSFSGRLETQYF. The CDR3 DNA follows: TGTGCCAGCAGTTTTTCGGGGAGGTTGGAGACCCAGTACTTC.

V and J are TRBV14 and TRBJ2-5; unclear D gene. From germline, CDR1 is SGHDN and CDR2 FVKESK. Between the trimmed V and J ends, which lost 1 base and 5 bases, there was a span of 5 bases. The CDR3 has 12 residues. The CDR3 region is CASSQVGETQYF. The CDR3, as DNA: TGTGCCAGCAGCCAAGTCGGTGAGACCCAGTACTTC.

CDR3 residues: CAWAGGGNQPQHF. The CDR3 nucleotides read TGTGCCTGGGCGGGTGGCGGCAATCAGCCCCAGCATTTT. The chain recombines TRBV30 with TRBJ1-5; D call uncertain. V lost 5 bases and J 2 bases, leaving 10 bases between the germline ends. The CDR3 runs to 13 residues. Germline CDR1 GTSNPN, CDR2 SVGIG (reference sequence).

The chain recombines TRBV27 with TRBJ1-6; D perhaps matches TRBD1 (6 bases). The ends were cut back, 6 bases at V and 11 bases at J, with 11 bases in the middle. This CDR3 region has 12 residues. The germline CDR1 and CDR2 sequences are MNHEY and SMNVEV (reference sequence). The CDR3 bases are TGTGCCAGCAGCCACGACAGGACACCCCTCCACTTT. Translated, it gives CASSHDRTPLHF.

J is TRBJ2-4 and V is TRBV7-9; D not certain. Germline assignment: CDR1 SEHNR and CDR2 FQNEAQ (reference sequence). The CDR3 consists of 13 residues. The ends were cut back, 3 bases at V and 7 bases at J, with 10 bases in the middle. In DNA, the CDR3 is TGTGCCAGCAGCTTGGGCAGGTACAACATTCAGTACTTC. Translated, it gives CASSLGRYNIQYF.

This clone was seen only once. CDR3 sequence: CASSSGQGALSVGYTF. CDR3 sequence (DNA): TGTGCCAGCAGTTCGGGACAGGGGGCGCTTAGCGTTGGCTACACCTTC. The genes are TRBV28 and TRBJ1-2; the match to TRBD1 covers 12 bases. V shed 4 bases, J shed 7 bases, and the junction held 10 bases outside the gene matches. The CDR3 is made up of 16 amino acids. CDR1 MDHEN and CDR2 SYDVKM come from the germline V gene.

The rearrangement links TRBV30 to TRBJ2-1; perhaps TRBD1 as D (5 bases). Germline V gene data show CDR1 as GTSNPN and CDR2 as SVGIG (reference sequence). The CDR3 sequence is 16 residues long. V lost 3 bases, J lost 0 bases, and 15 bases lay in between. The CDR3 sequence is CAWRSVTESSYNEQFF. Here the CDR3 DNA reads TGTGCCTGGAGAAGCGTGACAGAGAGCTCCTACAATGAGCAGTTCTTC.

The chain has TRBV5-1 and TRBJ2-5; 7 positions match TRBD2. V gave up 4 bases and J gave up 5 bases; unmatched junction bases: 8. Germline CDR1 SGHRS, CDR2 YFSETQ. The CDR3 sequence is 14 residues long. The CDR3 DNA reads TGCGCCAGCAGCCCCGGGGGGTTCCGCGAGACCCAGTACTTC. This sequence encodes CASSPGGFRETQYF. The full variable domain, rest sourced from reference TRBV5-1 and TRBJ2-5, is KAGVTQTPRYLIKTRGQQVTLSCSPISGHRSVSWYQQTPGQGLQFLFEYFSETQRNKGNFPGRFSGRQFSNSRSEMNVSTLELGDSALYLCASSPGGFRETQYFGPGTRLLVL.

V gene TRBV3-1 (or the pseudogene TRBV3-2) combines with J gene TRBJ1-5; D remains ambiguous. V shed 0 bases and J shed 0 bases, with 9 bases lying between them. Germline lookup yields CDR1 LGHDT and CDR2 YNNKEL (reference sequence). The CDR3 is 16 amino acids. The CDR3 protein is CASSQEKEYSNQPQHF. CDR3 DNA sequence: TGTGCCAGCAGCCAAGAAAAAGAGTATAGCAATCAGCCCCAGCATTTT.

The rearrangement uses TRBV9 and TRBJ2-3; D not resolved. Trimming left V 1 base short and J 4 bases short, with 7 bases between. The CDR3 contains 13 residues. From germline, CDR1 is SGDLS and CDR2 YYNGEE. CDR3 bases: TGTGCCAGCAGCGTAAATTTAGCAGATACGCAGTATTTT. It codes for CASSVNLADTQYF.

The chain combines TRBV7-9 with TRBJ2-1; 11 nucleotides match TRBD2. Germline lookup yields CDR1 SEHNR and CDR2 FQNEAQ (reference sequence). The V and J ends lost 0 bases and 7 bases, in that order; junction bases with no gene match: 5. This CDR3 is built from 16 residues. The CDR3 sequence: CASSLASGGARNEQFF. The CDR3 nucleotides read TGTGCCAGCAGCTTAGCTAGCGGGGGGGCCCGGAATGAGCAGTTCTTC.

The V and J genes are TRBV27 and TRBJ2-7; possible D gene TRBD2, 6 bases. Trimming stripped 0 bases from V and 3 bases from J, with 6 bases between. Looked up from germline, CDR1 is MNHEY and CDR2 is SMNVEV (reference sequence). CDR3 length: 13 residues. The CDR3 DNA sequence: TGTGCCAGCAGTTTATCGGGACTCTACGAGCAGTACTTC. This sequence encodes CASSLSGLYEQYF.

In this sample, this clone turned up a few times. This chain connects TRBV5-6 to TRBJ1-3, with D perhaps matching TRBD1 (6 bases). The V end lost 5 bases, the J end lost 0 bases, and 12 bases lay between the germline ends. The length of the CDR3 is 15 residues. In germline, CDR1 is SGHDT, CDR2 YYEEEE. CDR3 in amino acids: CASSSTGYSGNTIYF. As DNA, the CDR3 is TGTGCCAGCAGTTCCACAGGGTACTCTGGAAACACCATATATTTT.

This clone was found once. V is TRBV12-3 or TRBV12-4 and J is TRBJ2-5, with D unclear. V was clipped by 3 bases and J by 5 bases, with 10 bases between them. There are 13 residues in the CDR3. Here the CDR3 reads CASSFLSLETQYF. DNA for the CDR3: TGTGCCAGCAGTTTCCTAAGTTTGGAGACCCAGTACTTC.

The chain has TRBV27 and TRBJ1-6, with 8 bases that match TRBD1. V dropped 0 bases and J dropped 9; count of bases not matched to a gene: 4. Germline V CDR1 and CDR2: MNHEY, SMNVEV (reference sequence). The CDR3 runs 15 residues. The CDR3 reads CASSLSAGGISPLHF. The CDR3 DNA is TGTGCCAGCAGTTTATCGGCAGGGGGCATTTCACCCCTCCACTTT.

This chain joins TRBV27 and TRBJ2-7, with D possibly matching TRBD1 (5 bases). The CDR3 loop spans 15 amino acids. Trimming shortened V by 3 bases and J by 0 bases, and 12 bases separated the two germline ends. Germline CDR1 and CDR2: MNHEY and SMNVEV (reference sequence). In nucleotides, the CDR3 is TGTGCCAGCAGTTTTGGGCTAGGGGTCTCCTACGAGCAGTACTTC. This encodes CASSFGLGVSYEQYF.

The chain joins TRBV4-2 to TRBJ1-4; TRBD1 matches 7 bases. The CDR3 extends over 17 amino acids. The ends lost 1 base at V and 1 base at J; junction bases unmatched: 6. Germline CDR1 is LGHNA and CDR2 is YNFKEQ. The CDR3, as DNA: TGTGCCAGCAGCCAAGTGAGGGGGCAGGGAACTAATGAAAAACTGTTTTTT. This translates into CASSQVRGQGTNEKLFF.

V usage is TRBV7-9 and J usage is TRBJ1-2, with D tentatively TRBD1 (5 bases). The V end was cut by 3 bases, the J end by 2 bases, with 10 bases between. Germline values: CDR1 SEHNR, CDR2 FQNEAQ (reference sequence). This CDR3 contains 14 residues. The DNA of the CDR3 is TGTGCCAGCAGCTTGGCGGGACCGAACTATGGCTACACCTTC. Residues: CASSLAGPNYGYTF. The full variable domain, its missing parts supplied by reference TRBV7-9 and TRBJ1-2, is DTGVSQNPRHKITKRGQNVTFRCDPISEHNRLYWYRQTLGQGPEFLTYFQNEAQLEKSRLLSDRFSAERPKGSFSTLEIQRTEQGDSAMYLCASSLAGPNYGYTFGSGTRLTVV.

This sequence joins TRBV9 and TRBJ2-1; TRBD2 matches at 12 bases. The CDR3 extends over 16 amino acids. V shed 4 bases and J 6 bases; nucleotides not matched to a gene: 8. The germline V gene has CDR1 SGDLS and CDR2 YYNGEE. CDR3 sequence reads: CASSPNLAGGLNEQFF. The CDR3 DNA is TGTGCCAGCAGCCCCAACCTAGCGGGGGGGCTCAATGAGCAGTTCTTC.